What follows describes a single T cell receptor (beta chain). The antigen is unknown. The source of the sample is a study of blood T cells in healthy people across ages. The CDR3 sequence is 15 residues long. Germline lookup yields CDR1 LGHNA and CDR2 YNFKEQ. The V end was cut by 3 bases, the J end by 8 bases, with 19 bases between. Broader study findings: Naive and antigen-experienced cells were not separated, limiting conclusive comparison.

The second PCR ran about 6 to 11 cycles with a sample-barcoded 5' primer and J-beta primers. Using its own MiXCR run on the 5' RACE reads, TCRdb lists one record per CDR3 protein. The sample yields approximately 1,100,000 distinct CDR3 sequences, over 35% seen once. Sequencing was done on a sample of blood. The chain links TRBV4-2 to TRBJ1-2; TRBD1 is a possible D gene (5 bases). The clonotype was recovered from a woman aged 55-69 years in good health. CDR3 DNA sequence: TGTGCCAGCAGCCAGCTGGAAACTGGGACTCAGGGCTACACCTTC. It yields the protein CASSQLETGTQGYTF.